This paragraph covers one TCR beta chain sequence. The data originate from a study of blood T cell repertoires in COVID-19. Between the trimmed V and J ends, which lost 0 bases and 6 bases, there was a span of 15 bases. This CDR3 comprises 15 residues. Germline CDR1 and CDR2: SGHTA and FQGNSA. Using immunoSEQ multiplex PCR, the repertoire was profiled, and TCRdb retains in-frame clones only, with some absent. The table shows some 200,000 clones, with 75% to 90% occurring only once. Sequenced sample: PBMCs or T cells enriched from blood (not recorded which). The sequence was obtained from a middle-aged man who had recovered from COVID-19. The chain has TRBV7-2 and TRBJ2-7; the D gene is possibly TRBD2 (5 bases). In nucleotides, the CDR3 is TGTGCCAGCAGCTTAGCCCCGGGAACCTCCCCCGAGCAGTACTTC. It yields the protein CASSLAPGTSPEQYF.